This TCR beta chain was captured by sequencing in a study of neurological immune-mediated disorders. Study-wide findings and caveats: Multiple sclerosis, the disease with the least TCR clonal expansion, fell below healthy controls, whereas HTLV-1-associated myelopathy showed the most.

Trimming took 2 bases from V and 2 from J; bases not matched to a gene: 4. There are 15 residues in the CDR3. CDR1 MNHEY and CDR2 SVGEGT come from the germline V gene. Time point in this sample: longitudinal time-point 3. Individuals who volunteered at a blood bank located in Maryland, USA, made up the group of healthy controls. This clonotype occurred many times. What it recognizes is unknown. TCRdb passed the 5' RACE reads through MiXCR, listing each CDR3 protein once. The sample lists about 49,000 distinct CDR3 sequences; approximately 9.2% were seen once. The V and J genes are TRBV6-2 or TRBV6-3 and TRBJ2-3; 7 positions agree with TRBD1. Sequenced input: PBMCs. This receptor was obtained from a middle-aged woman in good health. The CDR3 spells CASSYGTDNTDTQYF. The CDR3 region has the DNA TGTGCCAGCAGTTACGGGACAGACAACACAGATACGCAGTATTTT.